The 29 T cell receptor beta chains reported below all come from one sample, sequenced in a study of tumor and adjacent non-tumor tissue in lung cancer. The template was RNA from unsorted bulk tissue. Three rounds of nested PCR, following a modified ARM-PCR protocol, produced the TCRbeta library. Using its own MiXCR run on the multiplex PCR reads, TCRdb lists one record per CDR3 protein. The data hold 60,000 to 85,000 distinct CDR3 sequences, with roughly 80% observed a single time. The sequenced sample consisted of lung tumor tissue. These TCRs come from a woman aged 45-65 years with non-small cell lung cancer.

With regard to this clonotype: Relative to the germline gene, one junction end is altered; a read error may explain this. CDR3 sequence (DNA): TGCGCCAGCATCCAAGGACTTAGGGATTCACCCATCCACTTT. As protein: CASIQGLRDSPIHF. This chain connects TRBV4-1 to TRBJ1-6; D unclear. Looked up from germline, CDR1 is MGHRA and CDR2 is YSYEKL. There are 14 residues in the CDR3.

As for this clonotype: Because the CDR3's place on the DNA is in doubt, the DNA is left out and the CDR3 is given as listed by TCRdb. V is TRBV11-2 and J is TRBJ2-3. The CDR3 contains 14 residues when both ends are counted. Germline V gives CDR1 SGHAT, CDR2 FQNNGV. CDR3 sequence: CARRFGTGTDTQYF.

Comment on this clonotype: One junction end disagrees with the germline gene, perhaps due to a read error. The rearrangement joins TRBV11-2 to TRBJ1-2; TRBD1 might be the D (6 bases). Germline V lookup: CDR1 SGHAT, CDR2 FQNNGV. The CDR3 covers 13 residues. CDR3 DNA sequence: TGTGCCAGTAGCCTCAGGGAGGGGGACGGCTACACCTTT. It translates to CASSLREGDGYTF.

As to this clonotype: The junction shows a germline mismatch at one end, possibly a read error. The V gene is TRBV11-2, the J gene TRBJ2-5, with D possibly matching TRBD2 (5 bases). Germline-derived CDR1 and CDR2 are SGHAT and FQNNGV. The CDR3 is 18 amino acids. CDR3 sequence (DNA): TGTGTCAGCAGCTTCCTACGGGATCCGACCCTATTACAAGAGACCCAGTACTTC. Translated, it gives CVSSFLRDPTLLQETQYF.

The chain joins TRBV28 to TRBJ2-2; no clear D gene. CDR1 is MDHEN and CDR2 is SYDVKM in the germline V gene. The CDR3 runs 12 residues. V lost 10 bases to trimming and J lost 4 bases, with 10 bases between them. In DNA, the CDR3 is TGTGCCATCAACGCACTCACCGGGGAGCTGTTTTTT. Translated: CAINALTGELFF.

As for this clonotype: One end of the junction does not line up with germline, which may come from a read error. This chain joins TRBV28 and TRBJ2-7, with 7 bases identical to TRBD1. Per the germline V gene, CDR1 is MDHEN and CDR2 is SYDVKM. This CDR3 comprises 14 residues. The CDR3 protein is CANSLTGVNYEQYF. Written as DNA, the CDR3 is TGTGCCAACAGTTTAACAGGGGTGAACTACGAGCAATACTTC.

Comments on this clonotype: A much more abundant neighbour one base away suggests this may be a read error. The J gene is TRBJ2-3, the V gene TRBV24-1; 8 bases are a match to TRBD2. Looked up from germline, CDR1 is KGHDR and CDR2 is SFDVKD. The CDR3 has 16 amino acids. Here the CDR3 reads CATSEPGLGGTDMQYF. DNA of the CDR3: TGTGCCACCAGTGAACCGGGACTAGGCGGCACAGATATGCAGTATTTT.

Turning to this clonotype: At one of its ends the junction is not consistent with the germline gene, which may arise from a read error. The gene calls are TRBV6-5 and TRBJ1-1; D possibly corresponds to TRBD1 (6 bases). The CDR3 loop spans 15 amino acids. The germline V gene has CDR1 MNHEY and CDR2 SVGAGI. The CDR3 DNA follows: TGTGCCAGCAGTTACTCGAGTCAGGGGAGCATTGAAGCATTCTTT. This codes for CASSYSSQGSIEAFF.

In its sample, this clonotype was seen once. CDR3: CATTDRGQNTGELFF. The CDR3 DNA reads as TGTGCCACCACTGACAGGGGACAGAATACCGGGGAGCTGTTTTTT. The chain recombines TRBV10-3 with TRBJ2-2; 8 bases map to TRBD1. The J segment lost 5 bases and the V segment lost 10 bases, leaving 12 bases of the junction unmatched. The CDR3 runs 15 residues. Germline V gives CDR1 ENHRY, CDR2 SYGVKD.

This clonotype occurred once. This likely comes from a read error, as the CDR3 has no conserved phenylalanine or tryptophan at its end. The DNA is left out, because the CDR3 cannot be placed on it with certainty; the CDR3 is given as TCRdb lists it. This chain links TRBV11-2 with TRBJ1-5; TRBD1, as called in the table, went unchecked against the DNA. The CDR3 contains 14 residues when both ends are counted. CDR1 SGHAT and CDR2 FQNNGV come from the germline V gene. The CDR3 sequence is CTSITGRRNQPQDS.

Comments on this clonotype: The CDR3 ends on some other residue instead of the conserved phenylalanine or tryptophan, so this is likely a read error. The chain combines TRBV6-1 with TRBJ2-7, with a tentative D call TRBD2 (6 bases). There are 15 residues in the CDR3. Looked up from germline, CDR1 is MNHNS and CDR2 is SASEGT. Written as DNA, the CDR3 is TGTGCCAGCAATGAAGGAGGGGCCCTCTCCTACGAGCAGTACTCC. Translating gives CASNEGGALSYEQYS.

Of note for this clonotype: A junction end diverges from the germline sequence, so it may reflect a read error. The chain has TRBV4-1 and TRBJ2-6; TRBD1 might be the D (6 bases). Germline V lookup: CDR1 MGHRA, CDR2 YSYEKL. CDR3 length: 14 amino acids. The CDR3 sequence is CANSQTGFLNVLTF. The CDR3 DNA follows: TGCGCCAACAGCCAAACAGGGTTCTTAAACGTTCTGACTTTC.

The chain joins TRBV29-1 to TRBJ2-4; D perhaps matches TRBD2 (6 bases). Germline assignment: CDR1 SQVTM and CDR2 ANQGSEA. V was pared by 8 bases and J by 1 base, with 12 bases between. This CDR3 region has 13 residues. CDR3: CSLLEGAKNIQYF. As DNA, the CDR3 is TGCAGCCTCCTGGAGGGGGCCAAAAACATTCAGTACTTC.

As to this clonotype: In this CDR3 the conserved last residue, phenylalanine or tryptophan, is missing, so a read error is likely. V gene TRBV4-1 combines with J gene TRBJ2-2; 9 bases fit TRBD1. V dropped 4 bases and J dropped 7; count of bases not matched to a gene: 13. Germline-derived CDR1 and CDR2 are MGHRA and YSYEKL. There are 17 residues in the CDR3. The CDR3 DNA reads as TGCGCCAGCAGCCCCTTGGGACAGGGTGGTGGCATCGGGGAGCTGTTTTAT. It is translated as CASSPLGQGGGIGELFY.

In the case of this clonotype: This may stem from a read error, because a much larger clone lies one nucleotide away. The chain employs TRBV24-1 and TRBJ1-2, with D uncertain. This CDR3 has 13 amino acids. The germline gives CDR1 KGHDR, CDR2 SFDVKD. DNA of the CDR3: TGTACCACCAGTGACTACATCGGCTATGGCTACACCTTC. It yields the protein CTTSDYIGYGYTF.

Details on this clonotype: One junction end does not reproduce the germline sequence, and a read error may be involved. The V gene is TRBV29-1, the J gene TRBJ2-1, with TRBD2 as a possible D gene (6 bases). Germline V CDR1 and CDR2: SQVTM, ANQGSEA. This CDR3 is built from 17 residues. CDR3 coding DNA: TGCAGCGTCGAAGATCTGGAGGGTTGGAGCTCTAACAATAAGCAGTTCTTC. Its translation: CSVEDLEGWSSNNKQFF.

Concerning this clonotype: One end of the junction does not line up with germline, which may come from a read error. This chain links TRBV11-2 with TRBJ2-2; possible D gene TRBD1, 6 bases. There are 15 residues in the CDR3. Germline values: CDR1 SGHAT, CDR2 FQNNGV. The CDR3 nucleotides read TGTACCAGCAAGACCTCATGGGGGCACGACGGGGAGCTGTTTTTT. Translating it yields CTSKTSWGHDGELFF.

Regarding this clonotype: The junction and the germline gene differ at one end; a read error may be behind it. This chain joins TRBV11-2 and TRBJ2-7; D remains unclear. Germline V gene sequence: CDR1 SGHAT, CDR2 FQNNGV. This CDR3 is built from 12 residues. CDR3 DNA sequence: TGTGGCAGCTGCTTAAGCTCTACGAAACAGTACTTC. Protein: CGSCLSSTKQYF. Drawing the rest from reference TRBV11-2 and TRBJ2-7, the complete variable domain is EAGVAQSPRYKIIEKRQSVAFWCNPISGHATLYWYQQILGQGPKLLIQFQNNGVVDDSQLPKDRFSAERLKGVDSTLKIQPAKLEDSAVYLCGSCLSSTKQYFGPGTRLTVT.

This clonotype was seen only once. A much larger clone differs from this one at a single base, so this may be a read error. V gene TRBV28 combines with J gene TRBJ2-1, with 13 bases identical to TRBD2. Germline CDR1 and CDR2: MDHEN and SYDVKM. With 4 bases clipped from V and 7 bases from J, the junction kept 1 base outside the gene matches. The CDR3 spans 14 residues. The DNA of the CDR3 is TGTGCCAGCAGTTGGACTAGCGGGAGAAATGAGCAGTTCTTC. Protein product: CASSWTSGRNEQFF.

As for this clonotype: One junction end does not reproduce the germline sequence, and a read error may be involved. The chain combines TRBV4-1 with TRBJ2-7, with 10 bases matching TRBD2. The CDR3 has 16 residues. The germline V gene has CDR1 MGHRA and CDR2 YSYEKL. The CDR3 sequence: CASSQEVPLAGAEQHF. The CDR3 DNA is TGCGCCAGCAGCCAGGAAGTGCCCCTAGCGGGAGCCGAGCAGCACTTC.

This clonotype was seen a single time. Since no conserved phenylalanine or tryptophan closes the CDR3, a read error is the likely cause. The V and J genes are TRBV6-1 and TRBJ2-7, with D unclear. The CDR3 loop spans 15 amino acids. Trimming left V 7 bases short and J 4 bases short, with 20 bases between. Germline assignment: CDR1 MNHNS and CDR2 SASEGT. The CDR3 sequence: CASTEEITSSYEQYL. CDR3 nucleotide sequence: TGTGCCAGCACTGAGGAGATAACGAGCAGTTACGAGCAGTACCTC.

About this clonotype itself: One end of the junction is discordant with germline, which a read error may explain. The chain recombines TRBV6-5 with TRBJ2-5; TRBD1 is a possible D gene (6 bases). This CDR3 comprises 15 residues. Germline CDR1 is MNHEY and CDR2 is SVGAGI. The CDR3 DNA reads TGTGCCAGCAGTTCCCTCGGGACATTTCCAGAGGCCCAGTACTTC. Translated: CASSSLGTFPEAQYF.

This clonotype was observed at least ten times. CDR3 protein: CATTSRREAFF. DNA for the CDR3: TGTGCCACCACGTCAAGGAGGGAAGCTTTCTTT. The chain combines TRBV7-9 with TRBJ1-1; the D is unclear. The germline gives CDR1 SEHNR, CDR2 FQNEAQ (reference sequence). CDR3 length: 11 residues. V lost 10 bases, J lost 8 bases, and 14 bases lay in between. The variable domain in full, with the rest retrieved from reference TRBV7-9 and TRBJ1-1, is DTGVSQNPRHKITKRGQNVTFRCDPISEHNRLYWYRQTLGQGPEFLTYFQNEAQLEKSRLLSDRFSAERPKGSFSTLEIQRTEQGDSAMYLCATTSRREAFFGQGTRLTVV.

Within the sample, this clonotype is medium-sized. The rearrangement links TRBV29-1 to TRBJ2-3; 10 positions match TRBD1. Germline V gene data show CDR1 as SQVTM and CDR2 as ANQGSEA. CDR3 length: 13 amino acids. With 8 bases clipped from V and 4 bases from J, the junction kept 6 bases outside the gene matches. Written as DNA, the CDR3 is TGCAGCCTTTGGACAGGGGGTGCAGATACGCAGTATTTT. Translation: CSLWTGGADTQYF.

This chain links TRBV29-1 with TRBJ2-1, with 7 bases matching TRBD2. V shed 7 bases and J 4 bases; nucleotides not matched to a gene: 13. Germline V lookup: CDR1 SQVTM, CDR2 ANQGSEA. This CDR3 is built from 15 residues. The CDR3, as DNA: TGCAGCGCCGGGGATGGGGTAGCGGGTTACAATGAGCAGTTCTTC. Translation gives CSAGDGVAGYNEQFF.

As to this clonotype: This CDR3 fails to terminate in the conserved phenylalanine or tryptophan, so it likely reflects a read error. V and J are TRBV29-1 and TRBJ2-5; D unclear. This CDR3 has 9 residues. Germline loops: CDR1 SQVTM, CDR2 ANQGSEA. As DNA, the CDR3 is TGCATCGTACGGGAGACCCAGTACTCC. Its protein is CIVRETQYS.

Relative to its sample, this clonotype is medium-sized. This chain connects TRBV20-1 to TRBJ1-1, with D possibly TRBD1 on 5 matching bases. Deletions cut 3 bases from V and 6 bases from J, with 14 bases between. The CDR3 totals 13 residues. Germline CDR1 and CDR2: DFQATT and SNEGSKA (reference sequence). Here the CDR3 DNA reads TGCAGTGCTAGGGTGACAGTAGGCTCTGAAGCTTTCTTT. Translating gives CSARVTVGSEAFF.

Notes on this clonotype: Since a much larger clone is just one base distant, this may be a read error. J is TRBJ2-5 and V is TRBV7-9; no firm D call. CDR1 SEHNR and CDR2 FQNEAQ come from the germline V gene (reference sequence). The CDR3 extends over 15 amino acids. Trimming left V 4 bases short and J 2 bases short, with 14 bases between. CDR3 DNA: TGTGCCAGCAGCTCAATACTAACGGCACAAGAGACCCAGTACTTC. Protein product: CASSSILTAQETQYF.

As to this clonotype: The junction does not match germline at one end; this may be a read error. The chain joins TRBV20-1 to TRBJ2-3; 7 positions agree with TRBD2. The CDR3 is made up of 13 amino acids. CDR1 is DFQATT, CDR2 SNEGSKA, per germline (reference sequence). CDR3 sequence: CSVPLARTDAQYF. The CDR3 DNA sequence: TGCAGTGTGCCACTAGCGCGAACAGATGCGCAGTATTTT.